These 17 T cell receptor beta chains were all obtained from the same sample, sequenced in a study of shared clonotypes between healthy human individuals. Generated by immunoSEQ multiplex PCR, the TCRdb table keeps only in-frame clones and is missing some. The table includes 700,000 or so clones, roughly 70% detected once. What was sequenced was memory CD4+ T cells sorted from blood. The subset denotes: CD45RA-negative fraction. The receptors come from a woman under 40 in good health.

This clone was found a few times. V is TRBV20-1 and J is TRBJ1-1; D remains unclear. This CDR3 is 11 amino acids long. Per germline, CDR1 DFQATT and CDR2 SNEGSKA (reference sequence). CDR3 amino acids: CSGWLNTEAFF. DNA for the CDR3: TGCAGCGGATGGCTGAACACTGAAGCTTTCTTT.

This clone was observed a few times. The chain recombines TRBV2 with TRBJ2-7; D may match TRBD1 or TRBD2 (5 bases each). The CDR3 runs to 13 residues. V was pared by 8 bases and J by 3 bases, with 14 bases between. Germline values: CDR1 SNHLY, CDR2 FYNNEI. The CDR3 region has the DNA TGTGCCAGCCAATTGGGACCGATCTACGAGCAGTACTTC. Translating it yields CASQLGPIYEQYF.

CDR3 amino acids: CASSLARDRVDSNQPQHF. CDR3 nucleotide sequence: TGTGCCAGCAGCTTGGCCCGGGACAGGGTCGATAGCAATCAGCCCCAGCATTTT. The chain joins TRBV5-6 to TRBJ1-5; 9 nucleotides match TRBD1. Germline CDR1 is SGHDT and CDR2 is YYEEEE. The V and J ends lost 0 bases and 0 bases, in that order; junction bases with no gene match: 7. CDR3 size: 18 residues.

The J gene is TRBJ2-3, the V gene TRBV4-1; 8 nucleotides match TRBD1. The CDR3 is 16 amino acids. Germline trimming cut 2 bases from V and 2 bases from J; bases unmatched to any gene: 6. Germline V CDR1 and CDR2: MGHRA, YSYEKL. CDR3 sequence (DNA): TGCGCCAGCAGCCAATACAGGGGGTTAAACACAGATACGCAGTATTTT. This encodes CASSQYRGLNTDTQYF.

The V call is TRBV9, the J call TRBJ2-5, with 9 bases fitting TRBD1. Germline values: CDR1 SGDLS, CDR2 YYNGEE. This CDR3 contains 16 residues. Trimming removed 4 bases from V and 2 bases from J; junction bases left unmatched: 9. As DNA, the CDR3 is TGTGCCAGCAGCCAGGGACAGGGTGAGGGGCAAGAGACCCAGTACTTC. This gives the protein CASSQGQGEGQETQYF.

V is TRBV27 and J is TRBJ1-4; D possibly corresponds to TRBD1 (5 bases). Germline values: CDR1 MNHEY, CDR2 SMNVEV (reference sequence). The CDR3 has 15 residues. Deletions cut 5 bases from V and 6 bases from J, with 16 bases between. CDR3 nucleotides: TGTGCCAGCAGTCCCTTTGGGCGGGGGGATGAAAAACTGTTTTTT. Protein product: CASSPFGRGDEKLFF. Using reference TRBV27 and TRBJ1-4 for the parts outside the CDR3, the full variable domain is EAQVTQNPRYLITVTGKKLTVTCSQNMNHEYMSWYRQDPGLGLRQIYYSMNVEVTDKGDVPEGYKVSRKEKRNFPLILESPSPNQTSLYFCASSPFGRGDEKLFFGSGTQLSVL.

This sequence joins TRBV4-2 and TRBJ2-1, with D perhaps matching TRBD2 (5 bases). CDR3 length equals 15 residues. Per the germline V gene, CDR1 is LGHNA and CDR2 is YNFKEQ. The V end lost 4 bases, the J end lost 10 bases, and 20 bases lay between the germline ends. In DNA, the CDR3 is TGTGCCAGCAGCCTGGGGAGTCCCGCCGCAGAGGAGCAGTTCTTC. Translating gives CASSLGSPAAEEQFF.

The chain recombines TRBV4-2 with TRBJ1-2; weak D call: TRBD1 (6 bases). The V gene's germline CDR1 is LGHNA and CDR2 YNFKEQ. This CDR3 region has 16 residues. Trimming shortened V by 4 bases and J by 6 bases, and 21 bases separated the two germline ends. The CDR3 DNA is TGTGCCAGCAGCCGGACTCCGGGACACCGGGGCCATGGCTACACCTTC. This encodes CASSRTPGHRGHGYTF.

This clone was detected ten times or more. The gene calls are TRBV18 and TRBJ1-1, with D unresolved. Per the germline V gene, CDR1 is KGHSH and CDR2 is LQKENI. The CDR3 is 13 residues long. V was pared by 4 bases and J by 6 bases, with 12 bases between. The CDR3 loop is CASSLNGQSEAFF. DNA for the CDR3: TGTGCCAGCTCACTCAACGGTCAGTCTGAAGCTTTCTTT.

This clone was counted once. The chain combines TRBV19 with TRBJ1-5; no firm D call. Per germline, CDR1 LNHDA and CDR2 SQIVND (reference sequence). V was cut by 0 bases and J by 3 bases, with 9 bases left in between. The CDR3 has 15 residues. As DNA, the CDR3 is TGTGCCAGTAGTATAGAGTACAGATTCAATCAGCCCCAGCATTTT. Translation: CASSIEYRFNQPQHF. Complete variable domain (other parts from reference TRBV19 and TRBJ1-5): DGGITQSPKYLFRKEGQNVTLSCEQNLNHDAMYWYRQDPGQGLRLIYYSQIVNDFQKGDIAEGYSVSREKKESFPLTVTSAQKNPTAFYLCASSIEYRFNQPQHFGDGTRLSIL.

In DNA, the CDR3 is TGTGCCACGGGGACTAGCGGGGGGATCAATGAGCAGTTCTTC. This gives the protein CATGTSGGINEQFF. The chain couples TRBV19 to TRBJ2-1, with 15 bases matching TRBD2. This CDR3 is 14 amino acids long. J was trimmed by 6 bases and V by 10 bases; bases with no gene match: 4. Germline V gene lookup returns CDR1 LNHDA and CDR2 SQIVND (reference sequence).

This chain links TRBV27 with TRBJ2-3, with 14 bases lining up with TRBD2. Germline values: CDR1 MNHEY, CDR2 SMNVEV (reference sequence). After removal of 6 bases from V and 5 bases from J, the junction contained 10 bases not matched to a gene. The CDR3 loop spans 17 amino acids. The CDR3 DNA sequence: TGTGCCAGCAGACCATCGAAGGGACTAGCGGGAGAAGATACGCAGTATTTT. This codes for CASRPSKGLAGEDTQYF.

The rearrangement links TRBV19 to TRBJ2-7, with 8 bases fitting TRBD2. This CDR3 contains 14 residues. From germline, CDR1 is LNHDA and CDR2 SQIVND (reference sequence). Germline trimming cut 7 bases from V and 0 bases from J; bases unmatched to any gene: 5. The CDR3 DNA follows: TGTGCCAGTATGACTAGCGCGAGCTCCTACGAGCAGTACTTC. Its translation: CASMTSASSYEQYF. Using reference TRBV19 and TRBJ2-7 for the parts outside the CDR3, the full variable domain is DGGITQSPKYLFRKEGQNVTLSCEQNLNHDAMYWYRQDPGQGLRLIYYSQIVNDFQKGDIAEGYSVSREKKESFPLTVTSAQKNPTAFYLCASMTSASSYEQYFGPGTRLTVT.

The chain has TRBV28 and TRBJ1-5; D unresolved. The CDR3 is 15 residues long. Germline V gives CDR1 MDHEN, CDR2 SYDVKM. The V and J ends lost 3 bases and 1 base respectively, with 10 bases between them. CDR3 DNA: TGTGCCAGCAGTTTCGGTCCCCCGAGCAATCAGCCCCAGCATTTT. Its translation: CASSFGPPSNQPQHF.

This chain joins TRBV4-1 and TRBJ2-1; TRBD2 matches 10 bases. V shed 0 bases, J shed 7 bases, and the junction held 15 bases outside the gene matches. Looked up from germline, CDR1 is MGHRA and CDR2 is YSYEKL. The CDR3 is made up of 19 amino acids. The CDR3 coding sequence is TGCGCCAGCAGCCAAGATTCCGACCCCCGCCTAGCGGGAGTAAATGAGCAGTTCTTC. Amino acids: CASSQDSDPRLAGVNEQFF.

V usage is TRBV7-6 and J usage is TRBJ1-1; no clear D gene. The V gene lost 5 bases and the J gene lost 0 bases, with 13 bases spanning the gap. This CDR3 has 15 residues. The germline gives CDR1 SGHVS, CDR2 FNYEAQ. CDR3 coding DNA: TGTGCCAGCAGCCCCCGAGTTGCAGTGAACACTGAAGCTTTCTTT. It is translated as CASSPRVAVNTEAFF.

The chain employs TRBV11-2 and TRBJ2-3, with TRBD1 identical over 11 bases. The germline gives CDR1 SGHAT, CDR2 FQNNGV. The CDR3 totals 19 residues. V was pared by 5 bases and J by 3 bases, with 16 bases of the junction left unmatched. The CDR3 reads CASSQSTGRGQGATDTQYF. CDR3 coding DNA: TGTGCCAGCAGCCAATCCACCGGTCGAGGACAGGGGGCAACAGATACGCAGTATTTT.